This T cell receptor beta chain was documented in a study of blood T cell repertoires in COVID-19. Turning to the study itself: The cDNA or gDNA used as material had been derived from T cells, B-cell-depleted T cells, or PBMCs.

This CDR3 region has 19 residues. The germline CDR1 and CDR2 sequences are GTSNPN and SVGIG (reference sequence). V lost 2 bases, J lost 5 bases, and 21 bases stayed unmatched. The sample holds one count of this clone. How the authors handled the data: Nucleated cell counts were estimated from reference gene primer amplification. Libraries were prepared by immunoSEQ multiplex PCR; TCRdb keeps only in-frame clonotypes and omits some of them. V, J and clone size were drawn from that table, and D and trimming were deduced from the DNA. The repertoire includes under 200,000 clones, about 88% of them detected once, and about 26% sits in the top ten.

This sequence joins TRBV30 and TRBJ2-5, with TRBD1 identical over 9 bases. Specimen: PBMCs or T cells enriched from blood (not recorded which). The source of this sequence is a woman aged 40 to 49 in a cohort exposed to, infected with or recovered from COVID-19 (not recorded which). The CDR3 is CAWSMGTGLWAGVGETQYF. The CDR3 nucleotides read TGTGCCTGGAGTATGGGGACAGGGCTTTGGGCGGGAGTTGGGGAGACCCAGTACTTC.